Below are 8 T cell receptor beta chains sequenced from a single sample in a study of graft-versus-host responses after intestinal transplantation. Some clones are missing from TCRdb's copy, which holds only in-frame ones; the method was immunoSEQ multiplex PCR. The data show approximately 82,000 clones, about 93% seen once. These receptors have no identified antigens. The sample in question was unstimulated CD8+ T cells sorted from spleen or lymph node cells, obtained before transplant. All receptors come from a human donor who was the organ donor for an intestinal transplant.

J is TRBJ1-5 and V is TRBV19, with D possibly being TRBD1 (5 bases). CDR1 and CDR2 from the germline V gene are LNHDA and SQIVND (reference sequence). V lost 4 bases to trimming and J lost 0 bases, with 13 bases between them. This CDR3 region has 16 residues. Here the CDR3 reads CASSTGYVYSNQPQHF. In DNA, the CDR3 is TGTGCCAGTAGTACAGGGTACGTCTATAGCAATCAGCCCCAGCATTTT.

The chain is built from TRBV19 and TRBJ2-5, with a weak D call TRBD1 (6 bases). The last part of the DNA fits TRBJ2-7 better; the J call may be wrong. This CDR3 contains 13 residues. CDR1 and CDR2 from the germline V gene are LNHDA and SQIVND (reference sequence). CDR3 amino acids: CASTSQGVYEQYF. CDR3 sequence (DNA): TGTGCCAGTACCTCACAGGGTGTCTACGAGCAGTACTTC.

This clone occurred once. The chain joins TRBV6-1 to TRBJ2-5; maybe TRBD1 (6 bases). The germline V gene encodes CDR1 MNHNS and CDR2 SASEGT. V was trimmed by 6 bases and J by 3 bases, leaving 11 bases between them. The CDR3 consists of 13 residues. This CDR3 is CASRGRGEETQYF. CDR3 in DNA: TGTGCCAGCAGGGGCAGGGGCGAAGAGACCCAGTACTTC.

V usage is TRBV5-6 and J usage is TRBJ2-2; possibly TRBD2 for D (5 bases). The CDR3 runs to 15 residues. Germline V CDR1 and CDR2: SGHDT, YYEEEE. The V end was cut by 0 bases, the J end by 5 bases, with 11 bases between. The CDR3 coding sequence is TGTGCCAGCAGCTTGGATCTTTCGGGAACCGGGGAGCTGTTTTTT. Its protein product is CASSLDLSGTGELFF.

The chain uses TRBV28 and TRBJ1-1, with 12 bases matching TRBD1. The CDR3 consists of 15 residues. CDR1 and CDR2 (germline): MDHEN, SYDVKM. The junction had 9 bases not matched to a gene; V was cut back by 7 bases and J by 6 bases. CDR3 protein: CASTVSGQGASEAFF. CDR3 nucleotides: TGTGCCAGCACCGTATCGGGACAGGGGGCATCTGAAGCTTTCTTT. The entire variable domain, with the rest obtained from reference TRBV28 and TRBJ1-1, is as follows: DVKVTQSSRYLVKRTGEKVFLECVQDMDHENMFWYRQDPGLGLRLIYFSYDVKMKEKGDIPEGYSVSREKKERFSLILESASTNQTSMYLCASTVSGQGASEAFFGQGTRLTVV.

The V and J genes are TRBV30 and TRBJ2-3, with 8 nucleotides matching TRBD2. Trimming removed 0 bases from V and 2 bases from J; junction bases left unmatched: 4. The CDR3 contains 15 residues. Germline V CDR1 and CDR2: GTSNPN, SVGIG (reference sequence). As DNA, the CDR3 is TGTGCCTGGAGTGTACGCGGGGGGATCACAGATACGCAGTATTTT. It is translated as CAWSVRGGITDTQYF.

V is TRBV4-1 and J is TRBJ2-7; 9 nucleotides align to TRBD1. The V gene's germline CDR1 is MGHRA and CDR2 YSYEKL. The CDR3 runs 14 residues. The V and J ends lost 1 base and 6 bases, in that order; junction bases with no gene match: 4. The DNA for the CDR3 is TGCGCCAGCAGCCAAGTCTGGACAGGGGTCGAGCAGTACTTC. This sequence encodes CASSQVWTGVEQYF.

The chain links TRBV19 to TRBJ2-1, with 9 bases matching TRBD2. With 10 bases clipped from V and 15 bases from J, the junction kept 10 bases outside the gene matches. This CDR3 is built from 11 residues. Germline CDR1 LNHDA, CDR2 SQIVND (reference sequence). DNA of the CDR3: TGTGCCACGGGACTAGCCTGGGGATGGTTCTTC. It translates to CATGLAWGWFF. Filled out from reference TRBV19 and TRBJ2-1, the complete variable domain reads DGGITQSPKYLFRKEGQNVTLSCEQNLNHDAMYWYRQDPGQGLRLIYYSQIVNDFQKGDIAEGYSVSREKKESFPLTVTSAQKNPTAFYLCATGLAWGWFFGPGTRLTVL.